A selection of T cell receptor beta chains follows, all from one sample in a study of response to subunit inactivated influenza vaccine. From the RT-PCR reads, TCRdb called clonotypes with MiXCR, one entry per CDR3 protein. Here the sample spans about 170,000 distinct CDR3 sequences, over 9.5% being singletons. The same data also went into a second study, on T cells expressing NK-cell markers.

The material sequenced was CD8+ T cells sorted from PBMCs, taken roughly 13 days after vaccination. The receptors were gathered from a man aged 45-65 years who received an inactivated influenza vaccine. Both conserved end residues are part of each CDR3. The D gene is left open where the match is weak. Expanded clones are given a class, and other clones once, few, many or no size at all.

size	V	J	D	DNA	CDR3
few	TRBV6-1	TRBJ2-2	TRBD2	TGTGCCAGCACCGGGACTAGCGGGAGCCTGAACACCGGGGAGCTGTTTTTT	CASTGTSGSLNTGELFF
few	TRBV18	TRBJ2-5	-	TGTGCCAGCTCAAACTCCTGGAACCTCCCGAAAGAGACCCAGTACTTC	CASSNSWNLPKETQYF
-	TRBV28	TRBJ2-2	-	TGTGCCAGCAGTCGAACAGTTCGCGGGGAGCTGTTTTTT	CASSRTVRGELFF
-	TRBV6-7	TRBJ2-5	-	TGTGCCAGCAGCCTACCAGACAGGGACTACTTACAAGAGACCCAGTACTTC	CASSLPDRDYLQETQYF
-	TRBV5-1	TRBJ2-1	TRBD1	TGCGCCAGCAGCAAGGGGACAGGGACTAACTACAATGAGCAGTTCTTC	CASSKGTGTNYNEQFF
few	TRBV7-2	TRBJ2-1	-	TGTGCCAGCAGCTTAGTCGCTTCGTGGTTTCCCGGGACTTGGAAGTTCTTC	CASSLVASWFPGTWKFF
few	TRBV6-2/TRBV6-3	TRBJ2-7	-	TGTGCCAGCAGCCAACAATGGGGCTACGAGCAGTACTTC	CASSQQWGYEQYF
-	TRBV25-1	TRBJ1-1	-	TGTGCCAGCAGGGGTGGTTGGATGAACACTGAAGCTTTCTTT	CASRGGWMNTEAFF
-	TRBV2	TRBJ2-1	-	TGTGCCAGCAACTACCATCCCGGCCCCCGATCCGGGTATGAGCAGTTCTTC	CASNYHPGPRSGYEQFF
-	TRBV7-2	TRBJ2-3	TRBD2	TGTGCCAGCGCCCGGGGGCGGGGGGCAGGGGATACGCAGTATTTT	CASARGRGAGDTQYF
few	TRBV28	TRBJ1-5	-	TGTGCCAGCAGGACAGGATTCAATCAGCCCCAGCATTTT	CASRTGFNQPQHF
few	TRBV7-9	TRBJ2-5	-	TGTGCCAGCACTCCGACGAGGAGGGAGACCCAGTACTTC	CASTPTRRETQYF
-	TRBV5-6	TRBJ2-2	TRBD1	TGTGCCAGCAGCTTCGGGACAGATGGGAACACCGGGGAGCTGTTTTTT	CASSFGTDGNTGELFF
-	TRBV29-1	TRBJ2-7	-	TGCAGCGTCAAGGTGGTTTTCGAGCAGTACTTC	CSVKVVFEQYF
-	TRBV9	TRBJ1-1	-	TGTGCCAGCAGCCAGATATCGGGGAACACTGAAGCTTTCTTT	CASSQISGNTEAFF
few	TRBV7-9	TRBJ2-5	TRBD1	TGTGCCAGCAGCCCAAGGAACAGGGGCTACGGAGAGACCCAGTACTTC	CASSPRNRGYGETQYF
many	TRBV7-9	TRBJ1-1	-	TGTGCCAGCAGCCCCCCCCGGGGGGGCACTGAAGCTTTCTTT	CASSPPRGGTEAFF
few	TRBV9	TRBJ2-1	TRBD1	TGTGCCAGCAGTGAACTGACAGGGGCCACCTACAATGAGCAGTTCTTC	CASSELTGATYNEQFF
-	TRBV6-5	TRBJ2-1	TRBD2	TGTGCCAGCAGTTACTCTAGCGGGGGGGGCAATGAGCAGTTCTTC	CASSYSSGGGNEQFF
-	TRBV7-9	TRBJ1-4	TRBD1	TGTGCCAGCAGCGACGGGACAGAAGGGGAAAAACTGTTTTTT	CASSDGTEGEKLFF
few	TRBV5-1	TRBJ2-1	TRBD1	TGCGCCAGCAGCTTGTGGACAGGGGACCATGAGCAGTTCTTC	CASSLWTGDHEQFF
-	TRBV13	TRBJ2-3	-	TGTGCCAGCAGCGGGCGGACGACAGGAGTTGGCACAGATACGCAGTATTTT	CASSGRTTGVGTDTQYF
-	TRBV27	TRBJ2-2	-	TGTGCCAGCAGTCTAGCCCGGGCCGGGGAGCTGTTTTTT	CASSLARAGELFF
-	TRBV3-1	TRBJ2-7	TRBD1	TGTGCCAGCAGCCAAACAGCGACAGGGTCAGGGGAGCAGTACTTC	CASSQTATGSGEQYF
-	TRBV12-3/TRBV12-4	TRBJ2-3	-	TGTGCCAGCAGCCCCTTTGTAGATACGCAGTATTTT	CASSPFVDTQYF
-	TRBV4-2	TRBJ2-1	TRBD2	TGTGCCAGCAGCCCCAGCGGTGCGGGAGGGCCGAGCAATGAGCAGTTCTTC	CASSPSGAGGPSNEQFF
few	TRBV6-5	TRBJ1-5	TRBD1	TGTGCCAGCAGTTACTCAGGATCGCACAGGGGCAAGCAAACCCAGCATTTT	CASSYSGSHRGKQTQHF
few	TRBV7-6	TRBJ1-5	-	TGTGCCAGCAGCTTAGGGGGAGGGGATCAGCCCCAGCATTTT	CASSLGGGDQPQHF
-	TRBV5-1	TRBJ2-1	-	TGCGCCAGCAGCTTGGTACTAGCAGAAAAAAATGAGCAGTTCTTC	CASSLVLAEKNEQFF
-	TRBV6-5	TRBJ1-2	-	TGTGCCAGCAGTTACAACAGGGTTGGGTATGGCTACACCTTC	CASSYNRVGYGYTF
-	TRBV29-1	TRBJ2-3	-	TGCAGCGTTTTTAGGGAAACAGATACGCAGTATTTT	CSVFRETDTQYF
few	TRBV5-1	TRBJ2-5	TRBD1	TGCGCCAGCAGCTTGGGCACTCGTTGGACAGGGGTACAAGAGACCCAGTACTTC	CASSLGTRWTGVQETQYF
few	TRBV6-5	TRBJ1-2	-	TGTGCCAGCAGACCTACGAGTTCCTTCTACACCTTC	CASRPTSSFYTF